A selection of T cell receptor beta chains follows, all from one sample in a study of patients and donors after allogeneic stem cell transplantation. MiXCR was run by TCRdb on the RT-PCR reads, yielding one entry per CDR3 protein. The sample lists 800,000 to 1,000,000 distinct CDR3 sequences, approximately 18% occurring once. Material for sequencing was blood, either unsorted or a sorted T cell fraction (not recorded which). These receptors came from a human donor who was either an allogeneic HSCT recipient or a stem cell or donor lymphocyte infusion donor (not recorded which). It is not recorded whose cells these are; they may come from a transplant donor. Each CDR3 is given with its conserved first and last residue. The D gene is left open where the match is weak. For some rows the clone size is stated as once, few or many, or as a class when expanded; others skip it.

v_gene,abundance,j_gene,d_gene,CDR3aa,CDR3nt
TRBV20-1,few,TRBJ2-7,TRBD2,CSAPASGLSYEQYF,TGCAGTGCTCCCGCTAGCGGGTTGTCCTACGAGCAGTACTTC
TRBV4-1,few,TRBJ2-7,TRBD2,CASSQESTSGYEQYF,TGCGCCAGCAGCCAAGAGAGTACTAGCGGCTACGAGCAGTACTTC
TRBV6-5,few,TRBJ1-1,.,CASSYSAGLGGAFF,TGTGCCAGCAGTTACTCGGCAGGGCTGGGTGGAGCTTTCTTT
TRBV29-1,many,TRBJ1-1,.,CSVDSGQGGTEAFF,TGCAGCGTTGATTCGGGTCAGGGTGGCACTGAAGCTTTCTTT
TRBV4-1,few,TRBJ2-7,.,CASSPEGVSYEQYF,TGCGCCAGCAGCCCCGAAGGGGTCTCTTACGAGCAGTACTTC
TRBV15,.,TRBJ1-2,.,CATSRGRDPYGYTF,TGTGCCACCAGCAGAGGCCGGGATCCCTATGGCTACACCTTC
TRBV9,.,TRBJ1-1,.,CASSVDQGTEAFF,TGTGCCAGCAGCGTAGATCAGGGAACTGAAGCTTTCTTT
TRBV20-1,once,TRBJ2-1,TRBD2,CSARGGTSGRNEQFF,TGCAGTGCTAGGGGGGGGACTAGCGGGAGGAATGAGCAGTTCTTC
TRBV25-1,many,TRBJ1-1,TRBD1,CASRGTGEAFF,TGTGCCAGCCGCGGGACAGGCGAAGCTTTCTTT
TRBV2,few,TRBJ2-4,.,CASSDIERDIQYF,TGTGCCAGCAGTGACATTGAAAGAGACATTCAGTACTTC
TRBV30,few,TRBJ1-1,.,CAWGNTDYTEAFF,TGTGCCTGGGGGAACACAGATTACACTGAAGCTTTCTTT
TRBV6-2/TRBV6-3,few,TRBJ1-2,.,CASTEDSNYGYTF,TGTGCCAGCACCGAGGATTCTAACTATGGCTACACCTTC
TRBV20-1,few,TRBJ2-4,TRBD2,CSARLAGGPGNIQYF,TGCAGTGCTCGGCTAGCGGGAGGGCCGGGAAACATTCAGTACTTC
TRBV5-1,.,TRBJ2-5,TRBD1,CASSLVGQGKETQYF,TGCGCCAGCAGCTTGGTGGGACAGGGGAAAGAGACCCAGTACTTC
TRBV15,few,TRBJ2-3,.,CATSSDDRGTQYF,TGTGCCACCAGCAGCGACGACCGGGGTACGCAGTATTTT
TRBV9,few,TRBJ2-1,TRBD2,CASSVSIGGAYNEQFF,TGTGCCAGCAGCGTATCTATCGGGGGGGCCTACAATGAGCAGTTCTTC
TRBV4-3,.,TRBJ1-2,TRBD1,CASSQGPWDRGRDGYTF,TGCGCCAGCAGCCAAGGGCCTTGGGACAGGGGTAGGGATGGCTACACCTTC
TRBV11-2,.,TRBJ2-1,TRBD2,CASSFRTSGGAGSDEQFF,TGTGCCAGCAGCTTTCGGACTAGCGGGGGGGCCGGTAGCGATGAGCAGTTCTTC
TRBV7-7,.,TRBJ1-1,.,CASSLVNGAEAFF,TGTGCTAGCAGCTTAGTTAACGGGGCTGAAGCTTTCTTT